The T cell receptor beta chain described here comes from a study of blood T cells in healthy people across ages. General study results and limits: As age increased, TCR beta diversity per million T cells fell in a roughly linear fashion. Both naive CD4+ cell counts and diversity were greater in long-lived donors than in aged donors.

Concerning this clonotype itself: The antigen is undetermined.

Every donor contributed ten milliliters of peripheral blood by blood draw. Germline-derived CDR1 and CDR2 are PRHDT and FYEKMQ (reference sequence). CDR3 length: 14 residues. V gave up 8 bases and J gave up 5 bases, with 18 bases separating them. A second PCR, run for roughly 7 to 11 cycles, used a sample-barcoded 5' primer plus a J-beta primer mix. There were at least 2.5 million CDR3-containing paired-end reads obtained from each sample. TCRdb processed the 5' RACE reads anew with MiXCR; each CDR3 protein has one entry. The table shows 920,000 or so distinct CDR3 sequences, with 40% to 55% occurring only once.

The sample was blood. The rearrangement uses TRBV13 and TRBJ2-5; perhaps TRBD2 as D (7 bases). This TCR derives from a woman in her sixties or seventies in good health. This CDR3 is CASLLGGGAETQYF. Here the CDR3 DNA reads TGTGCCAGCCTCTTAGGGGGGGGCGCGGAGACCCAGTACTTC.